The source of this T cell receptor (beta chain) is a study of blood T cell repertoires in COVID-19. This clone was seen only once. Trimming cost V 0 bases and J 8 bases, with 14 bases left between them. The CDR3 consists of 16 residues. Germline values: CDR1 LGHDT, CDR2 YNNKEL (reference sequence). Original methodology: It was from reference gene primer amplification that nucleated cell counts were estimated. The method was immunoSEQ multiplex PCR; TCRdb's version includes in-frame clones alone and lacks a portion of them. That table supplies the V and J calls and clone size; D and trimming were determined from the DNA. The sample carries 140,000 to 150,000 clones, roughly 87% recorded once.

The receptor was derived from a woman in her thirties or forties who had been exposed to COVID-19. The rearrangement uses TRBV3-1 (or the pseudogene TRBV3-2) and TRBJ1-6; D gene ambiguous. Source material: PBMCs or T cells enriched from blood (not recorded which). This CDR3 reads CASSQDFRGGDSPLHF. The DNA for the CDR3 is TGTGCCAGCAGCCAAGATTTCCGGGGTGGAGATTCACCCCTCCACTTT.